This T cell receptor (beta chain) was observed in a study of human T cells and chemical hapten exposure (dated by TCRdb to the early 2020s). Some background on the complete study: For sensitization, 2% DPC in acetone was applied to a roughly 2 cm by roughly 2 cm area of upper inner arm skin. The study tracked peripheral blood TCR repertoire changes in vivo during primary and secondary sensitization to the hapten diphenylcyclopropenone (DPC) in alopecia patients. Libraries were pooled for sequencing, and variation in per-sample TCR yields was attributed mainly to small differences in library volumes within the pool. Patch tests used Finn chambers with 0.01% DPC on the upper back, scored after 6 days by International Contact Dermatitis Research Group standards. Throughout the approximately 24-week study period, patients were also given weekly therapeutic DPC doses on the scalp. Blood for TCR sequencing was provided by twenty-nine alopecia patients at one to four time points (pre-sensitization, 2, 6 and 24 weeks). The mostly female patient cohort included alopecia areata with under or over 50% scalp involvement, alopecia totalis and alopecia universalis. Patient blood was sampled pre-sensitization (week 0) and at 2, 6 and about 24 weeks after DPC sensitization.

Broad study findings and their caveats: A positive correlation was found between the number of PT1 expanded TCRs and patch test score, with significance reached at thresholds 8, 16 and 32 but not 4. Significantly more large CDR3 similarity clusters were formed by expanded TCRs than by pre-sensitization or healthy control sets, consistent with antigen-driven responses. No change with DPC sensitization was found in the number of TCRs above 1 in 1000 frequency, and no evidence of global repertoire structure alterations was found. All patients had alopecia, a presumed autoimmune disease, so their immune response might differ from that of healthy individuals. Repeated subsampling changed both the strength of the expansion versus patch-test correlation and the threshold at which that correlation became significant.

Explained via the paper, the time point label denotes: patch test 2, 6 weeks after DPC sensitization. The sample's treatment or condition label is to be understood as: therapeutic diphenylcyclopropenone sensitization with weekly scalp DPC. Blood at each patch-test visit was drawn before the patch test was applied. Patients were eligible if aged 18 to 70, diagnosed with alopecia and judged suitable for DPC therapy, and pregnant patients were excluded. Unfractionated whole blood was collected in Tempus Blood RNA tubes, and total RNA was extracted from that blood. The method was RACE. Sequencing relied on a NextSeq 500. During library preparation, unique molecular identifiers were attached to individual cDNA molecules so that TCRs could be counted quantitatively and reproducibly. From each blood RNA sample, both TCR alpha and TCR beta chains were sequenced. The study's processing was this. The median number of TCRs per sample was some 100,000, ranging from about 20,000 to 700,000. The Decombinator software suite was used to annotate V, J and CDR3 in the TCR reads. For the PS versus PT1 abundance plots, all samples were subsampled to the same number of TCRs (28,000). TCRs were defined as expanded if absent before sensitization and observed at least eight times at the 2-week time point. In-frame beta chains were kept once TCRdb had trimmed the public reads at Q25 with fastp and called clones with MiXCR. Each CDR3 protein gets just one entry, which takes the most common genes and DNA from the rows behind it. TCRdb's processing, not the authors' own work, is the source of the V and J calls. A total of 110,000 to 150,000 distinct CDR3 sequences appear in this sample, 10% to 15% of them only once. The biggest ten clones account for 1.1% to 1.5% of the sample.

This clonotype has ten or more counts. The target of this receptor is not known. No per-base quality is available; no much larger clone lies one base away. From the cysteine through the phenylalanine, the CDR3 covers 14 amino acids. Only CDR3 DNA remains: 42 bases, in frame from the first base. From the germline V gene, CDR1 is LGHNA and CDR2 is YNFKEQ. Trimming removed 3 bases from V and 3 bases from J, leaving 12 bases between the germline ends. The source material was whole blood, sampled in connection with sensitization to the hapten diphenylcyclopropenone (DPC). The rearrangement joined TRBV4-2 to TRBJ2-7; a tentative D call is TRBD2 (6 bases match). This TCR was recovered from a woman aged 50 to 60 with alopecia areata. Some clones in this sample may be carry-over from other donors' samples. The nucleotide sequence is TGTGCCAGCAGCCAGGGGGACTCCGTCTACGAGCAGTACTTC. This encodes CASSQGDSVYEQYF.